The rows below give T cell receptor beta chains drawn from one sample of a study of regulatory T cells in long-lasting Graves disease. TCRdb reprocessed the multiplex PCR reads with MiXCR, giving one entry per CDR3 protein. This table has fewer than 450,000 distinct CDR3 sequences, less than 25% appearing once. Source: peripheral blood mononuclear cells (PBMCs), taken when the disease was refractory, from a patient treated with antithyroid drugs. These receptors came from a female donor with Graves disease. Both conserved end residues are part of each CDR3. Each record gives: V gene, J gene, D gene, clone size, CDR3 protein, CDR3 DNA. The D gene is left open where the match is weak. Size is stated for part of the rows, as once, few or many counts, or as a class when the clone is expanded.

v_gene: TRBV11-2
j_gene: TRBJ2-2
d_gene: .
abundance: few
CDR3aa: CASQYWGNTGELFF
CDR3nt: TGTGCCAGCCAATACTGGGGGAACACCGGGGAGCTGTTTTTT

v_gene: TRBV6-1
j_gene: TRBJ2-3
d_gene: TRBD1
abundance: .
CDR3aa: CASSYRGQGGTDTQYF
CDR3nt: TGTGCCAGCAGTTATAGGGGACAGGGAGGCACAGATACGCAGTATTTT

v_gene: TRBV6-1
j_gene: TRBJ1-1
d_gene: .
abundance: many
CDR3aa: CASADTRAAFF
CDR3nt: TGTGCCAGTGCCGATACACGCGCGGCTTTCTTT

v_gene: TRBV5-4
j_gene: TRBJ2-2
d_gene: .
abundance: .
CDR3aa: CASSLDEAASGELFF
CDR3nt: TGTGCCAGCAGCTTGGATGAGGCAGCTAGCGGGGAGCTGTTTTTT

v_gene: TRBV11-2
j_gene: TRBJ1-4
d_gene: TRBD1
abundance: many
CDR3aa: CASSYGTGVAEKLFF
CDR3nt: TGTGCCAGCAGCTACGGGACAGGGGTCGCTGAAAAACTGTTTTTT

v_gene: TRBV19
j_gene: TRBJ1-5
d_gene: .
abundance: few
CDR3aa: CASSMAVGQPQHF
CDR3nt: TGTGCCAGTAGTATGGCGGTTGGTCAGCCCCAGCATTTT

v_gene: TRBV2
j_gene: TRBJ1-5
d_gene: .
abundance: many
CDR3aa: CASSREQGAGQPQHF
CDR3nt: TGTGCCAGCAGTCGGGAACAGGGAGCTGGCCAGCCCCAGCATTTT

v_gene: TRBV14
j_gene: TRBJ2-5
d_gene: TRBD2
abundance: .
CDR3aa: CASSQQGFWTSGSKQETQYF
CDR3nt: TGTGCCAGCAGCCAACAGGGGTTTTGGACTAGCGGGAGTAAGCAAGAGACCCAGTACTTC

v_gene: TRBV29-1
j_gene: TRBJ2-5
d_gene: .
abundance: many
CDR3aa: CSVVDPNPMETQYF
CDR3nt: TGCAGCGTCGTAGACCCGAACCCAATGGAGACCCAGTACTTC

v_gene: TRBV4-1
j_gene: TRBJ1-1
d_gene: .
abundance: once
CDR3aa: CASSPRNLDTEAFF
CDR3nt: TGCGCCAGCAGCCCGCGCAACCTCGACACTGAAGCTTTCTTT

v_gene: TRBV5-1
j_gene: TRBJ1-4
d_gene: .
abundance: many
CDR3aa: CASSLIGRVEEKLFF
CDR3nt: TGCGCCAGCAGCTTGATAGGCAGGGTCGAGGAAAAACTGTTTTTT

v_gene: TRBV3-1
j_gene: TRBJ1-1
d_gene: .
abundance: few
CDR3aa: CASSQDGVGWNTEAFF
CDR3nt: TGTGCCAGCAGCCAAGATGGGGTCGGATGGAACACTGAAGCTTTCTTT

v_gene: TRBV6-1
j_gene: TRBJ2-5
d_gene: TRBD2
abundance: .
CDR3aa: CAGSSSGRAETQYF
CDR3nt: TGTGCCGGCAGCAGTAGCGGGAGAGCAGAGACCCAGTACTTC

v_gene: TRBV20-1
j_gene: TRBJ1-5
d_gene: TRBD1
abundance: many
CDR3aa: CSALQGTNQPQHF
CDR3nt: TGCAGTGCGTTACAGGGGACCAATCAGCCCCAGCATTTT

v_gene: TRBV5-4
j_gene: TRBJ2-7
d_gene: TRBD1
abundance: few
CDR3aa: CASSLGQGYSYEQYF
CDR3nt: TGTGCCAGCAGCTTGGGACAGGGTTACTCCTACGAGCAGTACTTC

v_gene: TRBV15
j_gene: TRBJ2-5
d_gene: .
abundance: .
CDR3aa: CATSRAGMETQYF
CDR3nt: TGTGCCACCAGCAGAGCCGGGATGGAGACCCAGTACTTC

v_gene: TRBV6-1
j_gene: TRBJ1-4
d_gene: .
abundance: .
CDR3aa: CASMRGLGEKLFF
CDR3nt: TGTGCCAGCATGCGGGGGCTGGGTGAAAAACTGTTTTTT

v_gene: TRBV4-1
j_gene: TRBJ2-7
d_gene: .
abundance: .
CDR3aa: CASSQAGDKAYEQYF
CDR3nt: TGCGCCAGCAGCCAGGCGGGTGACAAGGCATACGAGCAGTACTTC

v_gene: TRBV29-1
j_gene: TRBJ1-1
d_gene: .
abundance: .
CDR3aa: CSVFPRGPNTEAFF
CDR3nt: TGCAGCGTTTTTCCGAGGGGCCCGAACACTGAAGCTTTCTTT

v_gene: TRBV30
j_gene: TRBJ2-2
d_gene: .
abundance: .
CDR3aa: CAWSHHAGAYTGELFF
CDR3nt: TGTGCCTGGAGTCACCACGCAGGGGCGTACACCGGGGAGCTGTTTTTT

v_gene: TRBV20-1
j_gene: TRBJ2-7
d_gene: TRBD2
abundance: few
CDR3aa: CSAVGGGAYEQYF
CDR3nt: TGCAGTGCTGTTGGGGGGGGAGCCTACGAGCAGTACTTC

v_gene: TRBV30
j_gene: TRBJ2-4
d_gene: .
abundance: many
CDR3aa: CAWSETGNIQYF
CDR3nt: TGTGCCTGGAGTGAAACGGGAAACATTCAGTACTTC

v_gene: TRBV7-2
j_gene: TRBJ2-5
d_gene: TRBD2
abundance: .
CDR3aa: CASSRGTSGVQETQYF
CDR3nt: TGTGCCAGCAGCAGAGGGACTAGCGGGGTACAAGAGACCCAGTACTTC

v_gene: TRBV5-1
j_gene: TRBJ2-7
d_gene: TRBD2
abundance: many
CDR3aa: CASSPGVAGVHEQYF
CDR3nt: TGCGCCAGCAGCCCCGGGGTAGCGGGAGTCCACGAGCAGTACTTC

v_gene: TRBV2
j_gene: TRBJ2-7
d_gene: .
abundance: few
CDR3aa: CASSLGANYEQYF
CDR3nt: TGTGCCAGCAGTTTGGGAGCAAACTACGAGCAGTACTTC

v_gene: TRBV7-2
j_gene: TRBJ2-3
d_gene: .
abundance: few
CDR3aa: CASSLVDDTDTQYF
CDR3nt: TGTGCCAGCAGCTTAGTGGACGACACAGATACGCAGTATTTT

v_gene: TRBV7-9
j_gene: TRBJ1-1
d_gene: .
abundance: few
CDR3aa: CASSSDIQLMNTEAFF
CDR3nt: TGTGCCAGCAGCTCAGACATCCAACTCATGAACACTGAAGCTTTCTTT

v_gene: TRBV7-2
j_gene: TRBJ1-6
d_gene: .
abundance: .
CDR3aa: CASSSMDSSYNSPLHF
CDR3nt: TGTGCCAGCAGCTCAATGGACAGCTCCTATAATTCACCCCTCCACTTT

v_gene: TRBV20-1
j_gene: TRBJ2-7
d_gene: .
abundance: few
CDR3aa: CSASSGDDEQYF
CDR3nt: TGCAGTGCTAGTTCCGGGGATGACGAGCAGTACTTC

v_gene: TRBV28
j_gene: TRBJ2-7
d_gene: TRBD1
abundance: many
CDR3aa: CASSSSGTGGHEQYF
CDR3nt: TGTGCCAGCAGTTCGTCCGGGACAGGGGGACACGAGCAGTACTTC

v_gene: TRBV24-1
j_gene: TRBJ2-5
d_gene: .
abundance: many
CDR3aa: CATSGVGGKETQYF
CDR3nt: TGTGCCACCAGTGGTGTCGGGGGCAAAGAGACCCAGTACTTC

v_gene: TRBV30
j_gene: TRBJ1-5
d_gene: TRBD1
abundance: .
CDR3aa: CAWRQTGVGQPQHF
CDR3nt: TGTGCCTGGCGACAGACAGGGGTCGGTCAGCCCCAGCATTTT

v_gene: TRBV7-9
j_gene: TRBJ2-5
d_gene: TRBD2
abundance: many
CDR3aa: CASSTSGSGETQYF
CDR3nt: TGTGCCAGCAGCACCAGCGGGAGTGGAGAGACCCAGTACTTC

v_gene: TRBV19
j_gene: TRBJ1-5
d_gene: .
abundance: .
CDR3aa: CASSILRTADQPQHF
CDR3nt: TGTGCCAGTAGTATCCTTAGGACAGCTGATCAGCCCCAGCATTTT

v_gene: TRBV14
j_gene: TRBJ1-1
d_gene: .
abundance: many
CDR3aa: CASSQDLLSDGTEAFF
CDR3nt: TGTGCCAGCAGCCAAGATCTGTTGTCTGATGGGACTGAAGCTTTCTTT

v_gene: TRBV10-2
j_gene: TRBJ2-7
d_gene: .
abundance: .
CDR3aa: CASSESYAYEQYF
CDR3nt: TGCGCCAGCAGTGAGTCATATGCCTACGAGCAGTACTTC

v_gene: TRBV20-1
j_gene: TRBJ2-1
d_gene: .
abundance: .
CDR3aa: CSAREGNEQFF
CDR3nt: TGCAGTGCTAGAGAGGGGAATGAGCAGTTCTTC

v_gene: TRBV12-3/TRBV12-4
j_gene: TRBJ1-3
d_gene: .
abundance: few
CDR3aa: CASLPHSGNTIYF
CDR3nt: TGTGCCAGCCTGCCCCACTCTGGAAACACCATATATTTT

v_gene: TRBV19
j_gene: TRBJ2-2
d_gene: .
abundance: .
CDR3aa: CASSMPPSRGELLF
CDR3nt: TGTGCCAGTAGTATGCCCCCTTCTCGCGGGGAGCTGCTTTTT

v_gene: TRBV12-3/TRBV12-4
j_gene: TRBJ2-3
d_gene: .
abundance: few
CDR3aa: CASTLQRFTDTQYF
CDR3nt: TGTGCCAGCACTCTCCAGCGCTTCACAGATACGCAGTATTTT

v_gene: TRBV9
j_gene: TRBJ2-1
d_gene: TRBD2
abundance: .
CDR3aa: CASTRRPSGSNEQFF
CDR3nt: TGTGCCAGCACCCGAAGGCCTAGCGGGAGCAATGAGCAGTTCTTC

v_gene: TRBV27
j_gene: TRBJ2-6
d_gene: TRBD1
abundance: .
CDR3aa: CASSSPGQRSGANVLTF
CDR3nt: TGTGCCAGCAGTTCACCGGGACAGCGCTCTGGGGCCAACGTCCTGACTTTC

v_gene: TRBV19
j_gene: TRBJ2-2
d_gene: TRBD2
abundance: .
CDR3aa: CASSRAFSSGRFTPTGELFF
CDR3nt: TGTGCCAGTAGTAGGGCCTTTTCCAGCGGGAGGTTTACTCCCACCGGGGAGCTGTTTTTT

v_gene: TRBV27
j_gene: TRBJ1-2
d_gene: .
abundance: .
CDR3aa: CASRKLGGGVEYGYTF
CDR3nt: TGTGCCAGCCGGAAATTAGGGGGAGGGGTTGAATATGGCTACACCTTC

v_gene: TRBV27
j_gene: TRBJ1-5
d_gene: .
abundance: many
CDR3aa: CASRRSDTDQPQHF
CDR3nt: TGTGCCAGCAGGAGGTCCGACACCGATCAGCCCCAGCATTTT

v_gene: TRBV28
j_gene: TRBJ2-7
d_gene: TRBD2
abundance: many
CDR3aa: CASSLYLAGGPNEQYF
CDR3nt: TGTGCCAGCAGTTTATACCTAGCGGGAGGGCCGAACGAGCAGTACTTC

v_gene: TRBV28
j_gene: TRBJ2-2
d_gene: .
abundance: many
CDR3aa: CASSSPGNTGELFF
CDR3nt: TGTGCCAGCAGTTCACCCGGGAACACCGGGGAGCTGTTTTTT

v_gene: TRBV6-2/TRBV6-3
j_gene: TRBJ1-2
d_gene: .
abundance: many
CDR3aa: CASSYTPLGYTF
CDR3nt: TGTGCCAGCAGTTACACACCATTGGGCTACACCTTC

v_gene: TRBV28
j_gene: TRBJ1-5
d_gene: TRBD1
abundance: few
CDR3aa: CASSLPGQGRPQHF
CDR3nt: TGTGCCAGCAGTTTACCGGGACAGGGTAGACCCCAGCATTTT

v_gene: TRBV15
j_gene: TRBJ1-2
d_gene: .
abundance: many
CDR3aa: CATSRESGVGYTF
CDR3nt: TGTGCCACCAGCAGAGAATCTGGAGTAGGCTACACCTTC

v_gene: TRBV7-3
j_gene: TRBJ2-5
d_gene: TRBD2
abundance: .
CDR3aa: CASSPLAGGIETQYF
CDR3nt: TGTGCCAGCAGCCCTCTAGCGGGAGGGATAGAGACCCAGTACTTC

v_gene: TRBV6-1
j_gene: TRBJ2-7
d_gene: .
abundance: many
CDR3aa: CASSTTGTLNEQYF
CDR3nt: TGTGCCAGCAGCACGACCGGGACGCTTAACGAGCAGTACTTC

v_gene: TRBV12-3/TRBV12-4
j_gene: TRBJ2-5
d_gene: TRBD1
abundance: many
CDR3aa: CASSSTGNTETQYF
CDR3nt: TGTGCCAGCAGCTCGACAGGGAACACAGAGACCCAGTACTTC

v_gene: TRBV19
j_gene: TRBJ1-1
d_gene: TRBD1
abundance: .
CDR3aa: CASSIINRGNTEAFF
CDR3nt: TGTGCCAGTAGTATAATTAACAGGGGGAACACTGAAGCTTTCTTT

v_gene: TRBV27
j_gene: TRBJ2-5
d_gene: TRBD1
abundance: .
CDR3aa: CASSLGPTGQETQYF
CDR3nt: TGTGCCAGCAGTTTGGGGCCGACAGGGCAAGAGACCCAGTACTTC

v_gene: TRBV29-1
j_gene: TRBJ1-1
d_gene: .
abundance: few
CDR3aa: CSVDGGLGTDTEAFF
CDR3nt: TGCAGCGTTGATGGGGGCCTAGGGACCGACACTGAAGCTTTCTTT